The clone carrying this TCR beta chain was observed at least ten times. The germline CDR1 and CDR2 sequences are SGDLS and YYNGEE. The CDR3 consists of 16 residues. The V and J ends lost 0 bases and 4 bases respectively, with 15 bases between them. This sample was included in a study of CD8 T cells in ankylosing spondylitis. In TCRdb, the 5' RACE reads were re-called with MiXCR into one record per CDR3 protein. Here the sample spans tens of thousands of distinct CDR3 sequences, about 3% being singletons. The J gene is TRBJ2-3, the V gene TRBV9; unclear D gene. The sequenced sample was blood, either unsorted or a sorted T cell fraction (not recorded which). The clonotype originates from a male donor with ankylosing spondylitis or in good health (not recorded which). This CDR3 reads CASSVVPGSIPDTQYF. The CDR3 DNA follows: TGTGCCAGCAGCGTAGTTCCAGGTTCCATTCCAGATACGCAGTATTTT.